This entry concerns a single TCR beta chain. This entry is derived from a study of T cell changes during pregnancy in multiple sclerosis. This CDR3 comprises 15 residues. CDR1 and CDR2 (germline): MNHEY, SMNVEV (reference sequence). V gave up 10 bases and J gave up 0 bases; unmatched junction bases: 11. Repertoires were generated with immunoSEQ multiplex PCR, while TCRdb's copy carries only in-frame clones and drops some. Among under 40,000 clones, 90% were seen once, and the ten largest hold around an eighth. The TCR was taken from a female donor with multiple sclerosis, enrolled in a pregnancy study. Sequencing used CD8+ T cells from peripheral blood mononuclear cells, obtained in the first trimester of pregnancy. The chain combines TRBV27 with TRBJ1-1, with 7 bases lining up with TRBD1. In DNA, the CDR3 is TGTGCCATACCCAAGAAGGGGGCGGTGAACACTGAAGCTTTCTTT. Its protein product is CAIPKKGAVNTEAFF.